This TCR beta chain was captured in a study of Ad26.COV2.S vaccination and SARS-CoV-2 variants. Study summary: Recipients of Ad26.COV2.S got it intramuscularly, once or twice 56 days apart. Study-level results: Vaccine recipients posted higher spike-specific TCR breadth than their placebo counterparts. Vaccine and placebo recipients had comparable breadth of non-spike TCRs. Measurements of TCR breadth and depth may have given underestimates of the total T cell responses.

This clone was recorded a few times. Its antigen is still unknown. Data came from immunoSEQ multiplex PCR; TCRdb stores just in-frame clones and leaves some out. Among a few hundred thousand clones listed, about 83% were seen once. Trimming left V 6 bases short and J 9 bases short, with 16 bases between. The CDR3 is 13 amino acids. Germline CDR1 WSHSY, CDR2 SAAADI. Treatment meaning: some 20 received Ad26.COV2.S at low or high dose, single or two shots; roughly 5 received placebo; per-sample allocation not given. Specimen acquisition occurred on day 63 following the initial vaccine or placebo injection.

Sequenced material: peripheral blood, taken in a trial of Ad26.COV2.S vaccine versus placebo. The sequence was obtained from a person between 18 and 65 years old who received the Ad26.COV2.S COVID-19 vaccine or a placebo. The rearrangement uses TRBV10-2 and TRBJ2-3; tentatively, D is TRBD2 (6 bases). The CDR3 DNA is TGCGCCAGCAGACCCCCCGGAGGGTTAACGCAGTATTTT. It codes for CASRPPGGLTQYF.